This T cell receptor beta chain comes out of a study of blood T cell repertoires in COVID-19 (dated by TCRdb to about 2020). The study in broad terms: Samples from collaborators originated in the United States, Italy and Spain and spanned both the acute and convalescent phases of COVID-19. The prospective study material was composed of cDNA or gDNA derived from T cells, B-cell-depleted T cells, or PBMCs. The dataset comprised deeply sampled blood TCRbeta repertoires from subjects exposed to, actively infected with, or recovered from COVID-19. The repertoires were released in a freely available public database intended as a resource for research on the immune response to SARS-CoV-2. The samples were drawn from two sources: the first 160 participants of the ongoing ImmuneRACE study, and some 1,300 subjects contributed by 6 global collaborators. A de-identified subject ID, COVID-19 status, age in years and sex were almost always included in the sample metadata. Where HLA class I and class II types were available, the types were taken from metadata supplied by the sample provider, not from assay-based typing.

TCRbeta CDR3 regions were amplified from genomic DNA using the immunoSEQ Assay, a bias-controlled multiplex PCR. In the source study's methods: The number of nucleated cells in each sample was estimated from the amplification of reference gene primers within the assay. Sequence reads were collapsed and filtered to measure the absolute abundance of every unique TCRbeta CDR3 rearrangement. Productive Simpson clonality was computed per sample as the square root of Simpson's diversity index over productive rearrangements. The table comes from immuneACCESS by way of TCRdb, which keeps in-frame sequences with V and J called. Part of the clones is missing from these tables; in studies checked, under half for an unresolved V gene and the rest for unknown reasons. The DNA gave D and trimming, while V, J and clone size come from that table. The sample table records some 360,000 clones; around 87% of these occur just once. The ten most abundant clones make up about 2% of the sample.

Paper-wide results and their limitations: The amount of clinical and demographic metadata varied by source and participant and was provided uncurated.

The germline V gene encodes CDR1 SGHAT and CDR2 FQNNGV. The CDR3 goes from the cysteine to the phenylalanine over 15 residues. Left in the record is the CDR3 DNA by itself, 45 bases read in frame from the first base. Trimming takes 2 bases from V and 6 bases from J, and the germline ends sit 17 bases apart. One collaborating source in Seattle enrolled patients during active infection and followed them longitudinally through the course of disease. Each collaborating institution followed its own protocols to collect whole blood in K2EDTA tubes. Collaborator samples were shipped for TCRbeta analysis as frozen whole blood, isolated PBMCs, or DNA extracted from either sample type. With respect to this clone: The antigen this receptor binds is unknown. It has no much larger one-base neighbor in the sample; base qualities were not kept.

The specimen sequenced was peripheral blood. The sequence links TRBV11-2 to TRBJ2-7; the D gene is perhaps TRBD1, on 6 matching bases. The clonotype comes from a woman aged 60-70 years with COVID-19, enrolled during active disease. The bases are TGTGCCAGCAGCTTACGGACCCTGGGGGCTATCGAGCAGTACTTC. The encoded protein is CASSLRTLGAIEQYF.